The entry that follows covers one T cell receptor beta chain sequence. Generated by immunoSEQ multiplex PCR, the TCRdb table keeps only in-frame clones and is missing some. Among approximately 2.1 million clones listed, over 90% were seen once. This entry is derived from a study of shared clonotypes between healthy human individuals. Study-level background: Used for every donor were three CD4 naive, three CD4 memory, two CD8 naive and one CD8 memory plate.

The junction had 4 bases not matched to a gene; V was cut back by 5 bases and J by 5 bases. The CDR3 runs 14 residues. CDR1 and CDR2 (germline): MNHEY, SVGAGI. Sequenced: naive CD4+ T cells from PBMCs. Subset given: CD45RA+ positively selected. The rearrangement joins TRBV6-5 to TRBJ2-2, with 8 bases lining up with TRBD1. The sequence came from a man younger than 35 in good health. Some clones in this sample may be carry-over from other donors' samples. DNA for the CDR3: TGTGCCAGCAGTACCAACAGGGGGACCGGGGAGCTGTTTTTT. It encodes CASSTNRGTGELFF.